This note documents a single T cell receptor (beta chain) sequence. The record originates from a study of PD-1 blockade in classical Hodgkin lymphoma. The protocol was immunoSEQ multiplex PCR, while the TCRdb copy is restricted to in-frame clones and leaves out a portion. The sample carries tens of thousands of clones, 60% to 80% recorded once. Time point meaning: cycle 4 day 1 (C4D1), after less than seven weeks of nivolumab. Every patient was affected by relapse after autologous stem cell transplantation, while exposure to brentuximab vedotin was not uniform. Best outcomes ranged across complete response, partial response and progressive disease. This CDR3 has 15 amino acids. V gave up 0 bases and J gave up 4 bases, with 12 bases separating them. CDR1 is MGHDK and CDR2 is SYGVNS in the germline V gene.

Material: peripheral blood mononuclear cells (PBMCs), obtained before the fourth cycle of nivolumab. This receptor was taken from a human donor with classical Hodgkin lymphoma. The chain employs TRBV25-1 and TRBJ1-1; tentatively, D is TRBD1 (5 bases). The CDR3 region is CASSEYKGLGTEAFF. DNA of the CDR3: TGTGCCAGCAGTGAATATAAGGGGCTGGGCACTGAAGCTTTCTTT.